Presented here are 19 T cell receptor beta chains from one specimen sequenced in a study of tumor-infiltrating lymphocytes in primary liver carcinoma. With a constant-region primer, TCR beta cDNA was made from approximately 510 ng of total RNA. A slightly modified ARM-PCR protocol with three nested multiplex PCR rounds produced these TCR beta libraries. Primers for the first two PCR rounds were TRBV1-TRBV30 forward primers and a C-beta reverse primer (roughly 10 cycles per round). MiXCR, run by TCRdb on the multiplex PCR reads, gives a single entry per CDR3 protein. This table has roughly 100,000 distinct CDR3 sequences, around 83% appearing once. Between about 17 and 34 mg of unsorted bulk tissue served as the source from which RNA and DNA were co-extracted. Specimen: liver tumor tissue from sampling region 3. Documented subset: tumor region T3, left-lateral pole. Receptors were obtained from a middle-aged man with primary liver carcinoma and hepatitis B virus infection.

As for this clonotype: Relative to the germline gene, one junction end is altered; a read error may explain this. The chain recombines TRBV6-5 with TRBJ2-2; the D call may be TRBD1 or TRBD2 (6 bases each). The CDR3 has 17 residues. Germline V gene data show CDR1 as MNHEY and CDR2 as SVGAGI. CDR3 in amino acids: CTRSYSTTGDITGELFF. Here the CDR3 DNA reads TGTACCAGGAGTTACTCGACGACGGGGGACATCACCGGGGAGCTGTTTTTT.

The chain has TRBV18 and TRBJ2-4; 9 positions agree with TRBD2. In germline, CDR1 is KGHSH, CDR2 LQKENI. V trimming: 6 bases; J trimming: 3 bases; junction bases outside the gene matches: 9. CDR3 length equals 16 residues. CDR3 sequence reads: CASSRSSGVVKNIQYF. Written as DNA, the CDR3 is TGTGCCAGCTCCCGATCTAGCGGGGTAGTCAAAAACATTCAGTACTTC.

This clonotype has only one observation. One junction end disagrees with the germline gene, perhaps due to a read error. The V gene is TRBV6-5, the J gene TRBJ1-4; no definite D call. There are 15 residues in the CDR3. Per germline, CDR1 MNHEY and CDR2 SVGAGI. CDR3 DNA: TGTGACAGCAAAGTCGGTGTAACTGGGGTTGAAAAACTGTTTTTT. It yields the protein CDSKVGVTGVEKLFF.

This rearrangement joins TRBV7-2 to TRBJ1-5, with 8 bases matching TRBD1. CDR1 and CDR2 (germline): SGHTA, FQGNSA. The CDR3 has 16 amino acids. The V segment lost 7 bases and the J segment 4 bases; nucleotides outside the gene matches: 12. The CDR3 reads CASKAGGNLSNQPQHF. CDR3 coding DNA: TGTGCCAGCAAGGCAGGGGGCAACCTGAGTAATCAGCCCCAGCATTTT.

CDR3 DNA sequence: TGTGCCAGCAGCCAAGATCGGTTGGTAGCGAGAGGGCCCGGGGAGGCCCAGTACTTC. Translated, it gives CASSQDRLVARGPGEAQYF. The chain joins TRBV4-2 to TRBJ2-5, with D maybe TRBD2 (6 bases). The germline gives CDR1 LGHNA, CDR2 YNFKEQ. This CDR3 comprises 19 residues. V was pared by 0 bases and J by 9 bases, with 29 bases between.

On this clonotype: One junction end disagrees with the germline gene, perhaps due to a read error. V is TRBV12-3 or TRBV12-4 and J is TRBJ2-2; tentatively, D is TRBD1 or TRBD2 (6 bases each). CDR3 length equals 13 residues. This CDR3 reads CASSSDYAGELFF. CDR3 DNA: TGTGCCAGCAGTTCGGACTACGCAGGGGAGTTGTTTTTT.

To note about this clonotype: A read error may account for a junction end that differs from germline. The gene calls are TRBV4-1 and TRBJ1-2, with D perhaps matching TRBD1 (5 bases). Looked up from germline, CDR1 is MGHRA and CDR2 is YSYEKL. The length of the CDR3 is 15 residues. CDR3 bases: TGCTCCAGCAGCCAAACCGGGACGCAGATCTATGGCTACACCTTC. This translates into CSSSQTGTQIYGYTF.

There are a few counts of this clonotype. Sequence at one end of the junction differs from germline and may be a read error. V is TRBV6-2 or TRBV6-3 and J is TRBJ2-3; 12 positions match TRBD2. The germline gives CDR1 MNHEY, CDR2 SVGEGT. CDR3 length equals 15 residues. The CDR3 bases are TGTGCCAGCAATCCAGGACTAGCGGGAAGAGATACACAGTATTTT. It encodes CASNPGLAGRDTQYF.

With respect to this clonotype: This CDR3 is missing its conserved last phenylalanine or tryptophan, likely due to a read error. The CDR3: CASSPSVSGGEETQYY. CDR3 bases: TGTGCCAGCAGCCCCTCGGTGAGCGGAGGGGAAGAGACCCAGTACTAC. This sequence joins TRBV6-5 and TRBJ2-5, with a tentative D call TRBD2 (6 bases). There are 16 residues in the CDR3. Trimming left V 6 bases short and J 3 bases short, with 20 bases between. The V gene's germline CDR1 is MNHEY and CDR2 SVGAGI.

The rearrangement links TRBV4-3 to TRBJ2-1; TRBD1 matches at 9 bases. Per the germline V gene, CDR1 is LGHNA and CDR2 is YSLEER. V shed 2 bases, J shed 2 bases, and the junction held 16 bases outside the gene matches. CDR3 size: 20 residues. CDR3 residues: CASSQMPRTGEFVPYNEQFF. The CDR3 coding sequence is TGCGCCAGCAGCCAAATGCCCAGGACAGGGGAATTTGTCCCCTACAATGAGCAGTTCTTC.

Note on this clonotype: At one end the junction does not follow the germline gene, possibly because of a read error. CDR3 coding DNA: TGCGCCGCCTCAAGTAGCAATCAGCCCCAACATTTT. Its protein product is CAASSSNQPQHF. V gene TRBV10-2 combines with J gene TRBJ1-5; no definite D call. CDR1 is WSHSY and CDR2 is SAAADI in the germline V gene. The CDR3 has 12 residues.

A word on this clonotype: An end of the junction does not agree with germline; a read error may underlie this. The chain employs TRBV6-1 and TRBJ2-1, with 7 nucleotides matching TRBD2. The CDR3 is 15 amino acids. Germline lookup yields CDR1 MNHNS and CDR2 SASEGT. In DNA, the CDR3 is TGTGCCAGCAGAGACAGACTTGCGGGAGCCAATGAGCCGTTCTTC. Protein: CASRDRLAGANEPFF.

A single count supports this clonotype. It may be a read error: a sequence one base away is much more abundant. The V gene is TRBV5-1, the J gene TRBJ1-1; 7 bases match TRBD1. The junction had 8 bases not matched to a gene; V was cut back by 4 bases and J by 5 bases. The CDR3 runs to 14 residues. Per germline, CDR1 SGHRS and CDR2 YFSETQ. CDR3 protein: CASSVGTAKTEAFF. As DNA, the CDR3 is TGCGCCAGCAGCGTTGGGACAGCGAAAACTGAAGCTTTCTTT.

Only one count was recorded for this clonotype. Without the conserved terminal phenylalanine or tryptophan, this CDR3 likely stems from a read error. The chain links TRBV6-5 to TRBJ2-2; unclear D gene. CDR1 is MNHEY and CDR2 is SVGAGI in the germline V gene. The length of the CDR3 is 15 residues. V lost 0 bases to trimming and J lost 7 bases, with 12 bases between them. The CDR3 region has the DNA TGTGCCAGCAGTTACTCAGGGATTTACATCGGGGAGCTGTTTTTG. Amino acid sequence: CASSYSGIYIGELFL.

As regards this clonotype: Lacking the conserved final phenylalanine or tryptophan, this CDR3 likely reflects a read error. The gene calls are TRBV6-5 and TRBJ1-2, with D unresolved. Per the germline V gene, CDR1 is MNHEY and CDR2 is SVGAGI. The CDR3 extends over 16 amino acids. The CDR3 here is CVNSSGVGVVNYGYTV. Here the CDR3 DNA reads TGTGTCAACAGTTCCGGGGTCGGGGTCGTCAACTATGGCTACACCGTC.

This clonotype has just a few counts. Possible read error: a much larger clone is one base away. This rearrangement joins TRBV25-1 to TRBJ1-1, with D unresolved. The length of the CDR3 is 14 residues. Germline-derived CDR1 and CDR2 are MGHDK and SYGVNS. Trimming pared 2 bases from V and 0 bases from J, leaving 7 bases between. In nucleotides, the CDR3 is TGTGCCAGCAGTGAAGTAGGAGTGAACACTGAAGCTTTCTTT. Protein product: CASSEVGVNTEAFF.

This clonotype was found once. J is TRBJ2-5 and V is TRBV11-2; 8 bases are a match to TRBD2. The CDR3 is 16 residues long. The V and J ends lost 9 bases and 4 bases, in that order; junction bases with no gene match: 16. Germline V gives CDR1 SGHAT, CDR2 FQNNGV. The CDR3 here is CASSPTLLAGTETQYF. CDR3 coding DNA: TGTGCCAGTAGCCCAACCCTTTTAGCGGGAACAGAGACCCAGTACTTC.

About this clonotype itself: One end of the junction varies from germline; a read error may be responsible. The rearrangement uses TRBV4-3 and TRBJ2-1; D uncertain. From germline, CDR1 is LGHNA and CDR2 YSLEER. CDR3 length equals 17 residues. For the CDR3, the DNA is TGCGCCAGAAGCCAAGGGCTCGGTGACCTTACCTACAATGATCAGTTCTTC. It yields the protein CARSQGLGDLTYNDQFF.

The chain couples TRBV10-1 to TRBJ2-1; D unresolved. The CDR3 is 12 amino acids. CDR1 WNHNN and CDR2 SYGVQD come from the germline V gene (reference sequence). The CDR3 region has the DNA TGCGCAGGCAGTGATCGATTGCGCGAGCAGTTCTTC. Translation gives CAGSDRLREQFF.